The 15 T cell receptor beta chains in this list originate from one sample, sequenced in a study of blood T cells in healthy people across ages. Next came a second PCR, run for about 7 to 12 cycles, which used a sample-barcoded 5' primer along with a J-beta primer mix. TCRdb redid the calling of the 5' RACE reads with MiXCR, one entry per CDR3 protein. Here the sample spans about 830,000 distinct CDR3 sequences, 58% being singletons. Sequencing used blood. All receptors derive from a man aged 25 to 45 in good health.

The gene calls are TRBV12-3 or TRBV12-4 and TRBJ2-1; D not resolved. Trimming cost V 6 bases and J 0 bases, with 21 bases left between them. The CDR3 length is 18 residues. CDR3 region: CASSRPDHYLSSYNEQFF. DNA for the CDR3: TGTGCCAGCAGCCGACCCGACCACTACCTCAGCTCCTACAATGAGCAGTTCTTC.

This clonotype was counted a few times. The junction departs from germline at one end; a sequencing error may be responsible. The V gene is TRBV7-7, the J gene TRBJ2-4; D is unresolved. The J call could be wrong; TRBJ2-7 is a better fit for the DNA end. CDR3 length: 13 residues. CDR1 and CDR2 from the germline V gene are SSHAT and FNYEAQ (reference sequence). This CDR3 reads CASSLGIEDEQYF. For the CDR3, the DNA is TGTGCTAGCAGCTTGGGCATCGAGGACGAGCAGTACTTC.

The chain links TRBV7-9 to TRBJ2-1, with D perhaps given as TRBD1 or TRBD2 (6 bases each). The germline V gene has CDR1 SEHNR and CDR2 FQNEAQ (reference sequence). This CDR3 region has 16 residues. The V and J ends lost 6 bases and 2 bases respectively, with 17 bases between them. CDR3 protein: CASSHRGWGAYNEQFF. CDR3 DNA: TGTGCCAGCAGTCATAGGGGGTGGGGGGCCTACAATGAGCAGTTCTTC.

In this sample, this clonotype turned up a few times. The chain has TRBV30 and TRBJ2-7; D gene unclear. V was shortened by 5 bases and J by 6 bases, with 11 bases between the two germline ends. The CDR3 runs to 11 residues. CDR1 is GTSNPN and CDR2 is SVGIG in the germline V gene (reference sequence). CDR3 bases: TGTGCCTGGGGTACAGTCTTCGAGCAGTACTTC. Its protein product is CAWGTVFEQYF.

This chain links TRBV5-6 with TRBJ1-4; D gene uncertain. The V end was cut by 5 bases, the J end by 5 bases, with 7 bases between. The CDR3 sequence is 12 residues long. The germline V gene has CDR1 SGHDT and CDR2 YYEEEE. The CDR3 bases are TGTGCCAGCAGGAATCAAAATGAAAAACTGTTTTTT. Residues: CASRNQNEKLFF.

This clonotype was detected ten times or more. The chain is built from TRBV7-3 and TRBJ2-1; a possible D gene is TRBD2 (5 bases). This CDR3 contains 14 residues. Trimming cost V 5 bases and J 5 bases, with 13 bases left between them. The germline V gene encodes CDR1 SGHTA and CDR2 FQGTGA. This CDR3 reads CASSKAAGNNEQFF. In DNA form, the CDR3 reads TGTGCCAGCAGCAAAGCGGCTGGAAACAATGAGCAGTTCTTC.

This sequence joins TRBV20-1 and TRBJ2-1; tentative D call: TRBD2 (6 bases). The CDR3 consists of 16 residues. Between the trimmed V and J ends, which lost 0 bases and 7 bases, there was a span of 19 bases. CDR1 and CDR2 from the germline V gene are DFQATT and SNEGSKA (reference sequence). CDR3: CSARDGGVPVWNEQFF. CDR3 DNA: TGCAGTGCTAGAGACGGCGGGGTACCCGTTTGGAATGAGCAGTTCTTC.

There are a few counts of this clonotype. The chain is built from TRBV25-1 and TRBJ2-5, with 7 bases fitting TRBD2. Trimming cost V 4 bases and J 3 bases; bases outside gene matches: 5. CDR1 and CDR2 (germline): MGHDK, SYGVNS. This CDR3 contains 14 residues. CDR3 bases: TGTGCCAGCAGTGCCGGGACTAAGAAAGAGACCCAGTACTTC. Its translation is CASSAGTKKETQYF.

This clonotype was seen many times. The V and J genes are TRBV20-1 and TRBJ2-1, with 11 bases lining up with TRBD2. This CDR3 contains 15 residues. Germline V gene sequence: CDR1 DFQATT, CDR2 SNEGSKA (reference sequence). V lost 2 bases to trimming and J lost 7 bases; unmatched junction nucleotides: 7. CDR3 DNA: TGCAGTGCTAGACTTGGGACTAGCGGAGCTAATGAGCAGTTCTTC. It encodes CSARLGTSGANEQFF.

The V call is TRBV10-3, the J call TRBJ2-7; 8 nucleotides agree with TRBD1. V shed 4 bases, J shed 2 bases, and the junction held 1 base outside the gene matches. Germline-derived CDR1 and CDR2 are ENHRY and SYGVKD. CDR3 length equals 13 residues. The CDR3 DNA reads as TGTGCCATCAGTGTGGGACAGGCCTACGAGCAGTACTTC. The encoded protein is CAISVGQAYEQYF.

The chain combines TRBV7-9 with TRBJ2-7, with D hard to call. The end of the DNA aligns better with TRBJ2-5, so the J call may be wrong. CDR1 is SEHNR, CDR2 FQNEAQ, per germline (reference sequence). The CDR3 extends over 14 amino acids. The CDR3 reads CASSVGQVVETQYF. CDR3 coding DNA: TGTGCCAGCAGCGTAGGCCAGGTTGTGGAGACCCAGTACTTC.

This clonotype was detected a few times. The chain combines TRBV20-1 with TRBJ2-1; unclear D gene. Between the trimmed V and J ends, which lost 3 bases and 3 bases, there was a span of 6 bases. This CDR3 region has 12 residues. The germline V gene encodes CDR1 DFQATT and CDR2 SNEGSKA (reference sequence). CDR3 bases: TGCAGTGCTAGGCCGGGCTACAATGAGCAGTTCTTC. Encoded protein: CSARPGYNEQFF.

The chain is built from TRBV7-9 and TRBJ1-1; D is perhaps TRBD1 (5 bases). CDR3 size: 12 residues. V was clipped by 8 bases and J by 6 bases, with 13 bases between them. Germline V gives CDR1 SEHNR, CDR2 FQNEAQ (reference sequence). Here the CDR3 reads CASSTVRPEAFF. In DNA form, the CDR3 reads TGTGCCAGCTCGACAGTCAGGCCTGAAGCTTTCTTT.

DNA of the CDR3: TGTGCCAGCAGGGATGGCAGTTATAAGGCCTACGAGCAGTACTTC. This sequence encodes CASRDGSYKAYEQYF. V gene TRBV7-3 combines with J gene TRBJ2-4; D call uncertain. The assigned J gene may be wrong: the sequence end matches TRBJ2-7 better. The CDR3 sequence is 15 residues long. Germline CDR1 SGHTA, CDR2 FQGTGA.

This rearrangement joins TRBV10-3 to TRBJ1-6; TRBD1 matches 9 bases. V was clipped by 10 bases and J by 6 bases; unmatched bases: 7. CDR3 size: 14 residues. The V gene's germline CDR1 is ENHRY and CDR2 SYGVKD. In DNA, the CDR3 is TGTGCCACCGCCGGGACAGGGTCTAATTCACCCCTCCACTTT. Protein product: CATAGTGSNSPLHF.